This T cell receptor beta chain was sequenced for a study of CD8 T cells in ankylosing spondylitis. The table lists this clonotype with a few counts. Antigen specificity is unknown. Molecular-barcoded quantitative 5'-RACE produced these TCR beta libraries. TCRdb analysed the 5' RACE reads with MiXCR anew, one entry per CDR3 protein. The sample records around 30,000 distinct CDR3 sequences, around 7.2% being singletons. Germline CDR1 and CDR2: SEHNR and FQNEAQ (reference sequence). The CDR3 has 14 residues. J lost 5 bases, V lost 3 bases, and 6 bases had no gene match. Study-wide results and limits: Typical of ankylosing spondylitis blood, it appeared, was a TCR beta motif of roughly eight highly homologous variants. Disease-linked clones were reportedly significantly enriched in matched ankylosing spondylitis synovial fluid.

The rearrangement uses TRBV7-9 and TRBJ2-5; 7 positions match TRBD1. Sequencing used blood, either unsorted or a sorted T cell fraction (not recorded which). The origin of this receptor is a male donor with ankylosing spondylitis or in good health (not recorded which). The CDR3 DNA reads TGTGCCAGCAGCTTTCGGACAGGAGGCGAGACCCAGTACTTC. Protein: CASSFRTGGETQYF.